These 10 T cell receptor beta chains originate from one sample sequenced in a study of blood T cells in healthy people across ages. A second PCR of roughly 7 to 11 cycles used a sample-barcoded 5' primer and a J-beta primer mix. Each CDR3 protein is one row after TCRdb ran MiXCR on the 5' RACE reads. The table includes approximately 320,000 distinct CDR3 sequences, around 30% detected once. The sequencing sample was made of blood. Receptor source: a woman aged 70 to 79 in good health.

The gene calls are TRBV15 and TRBJ1-4; D remains unclear. Trimming cost V 1 base and J 0 bases, with 12 bases left between them. This CDR3 has 17 residues. Germline CDR1 and CDR2: LNHNV and YYDKDF (reference sequence). CDR3 amino acids: CATSRGGITATNEKLFF. The DNA for the CDR3 is TGTGCCACCAGCAGAGGAGGGATCACCGCAACTAATGAAAAACTGTTTTTT.

The chain carries TRBV6-2 or TRBV6-3 and TRBJ2-2, with 7 bases fitting TRBD2. This CDR3 is 14 amino acids long. The junction had 7 bases not matched to a gene; V was cut back by 7 bases and J by 5 bases. Germline CDR1 MNHEY, CDR2 SVGEGT. The DNA of the CDR3 is TGTGCCAGCACAGGACTAGTGCGTACCGGGGAGCTGTTTTTT. Translated, it gives CASTGLVRTGELFF.

This clonotype was picked up a small number of times. The chain carries TRBV19 and TRBJ2-2, with 8 nucleotides matching TRBD1. The CDR3 has 15 amino acids. From germline, CDR1 is LNHDA and CDR2 SQIVND (reference sequence). V lost 4 bases and J lost 7; bases outside the gene matches: 8. The CDR3 is CASSKPGQVHGELFF. The CDR3 region has the DNA TGTGCCAGTAGTAAACCGGGACAGGTGCACGGGGAGCTGTTTTTT.

The chain joins TRBV6-6 to TRBJ1-2; 8 bases are a match to TRBD1. From germline, CDR1 is MNHNY and CDR2 SVGAGI (reference sequence). This CDR3 region has 15 residues. Germline trimming cut 4 bases from V and 8 bases from J; bases unmatched to any gene: 12. CDR3 loop: CASSWGTGRGWGYTF. The DNA for the CDR3 is TGTGCCAGCAGTTGGGGGACAGGTAGAGGTTGGGGCTACACCTTC.

The chain carries TRBV12-3 or TRBV12-4 and TRBJ1-1; D may be TRBD1 (5 bases). Trimming shortened V by 5 bases and J by 0 bases, and 19 bases separated the two germline ends. CDR3 length equals 17 residues. For the CDR3, the DNA is TGTGCCAGCAGTACACCGGGACTTGGGGGGGTGAACACTGAAGCTTTCTTT. It yields the protein CASSTPGLGGVNTEAFF.

This chain connects TRBV5-1 to TRBJ2-1; 8 nucleotides align to TRBD2. In germline, CDR1 is SGHRS, CDR2 YFSETQ. The CDR3 has 17 amino acids. The junction had 5 bases not matched to a gene; V was cut back by 0 bases and J by 0 bases. DNA for the CDR3: TGCGCCAGCAGCTTGGGACTAGCGCAATTCTCCTACAATGAGCAGTTCTTC. It codes for CASSLGLAQFSYNEQFF.

This clonotype was found many times. The V and J genes are TRBV5-1 and TRBJ1-2; 11 nucleotides line up with TRBD1. This CDR3 is built from 13 residues. The V segment lost 3 bases and the J segment 6 bases; nucleotides outside the gene matches: 1. CDR1 is SGHRS, CDR2 YFSETQ, per germline. The CDR3 here is CASSSGQGDGYTF. CDR3 nucleotide sequence: TGCGCCAGCAGCTCGGGACAGGGGGATGGCTACACCTTC.

This clonotype has only a few counts. The chain uses TRBV3-1 and TRBJ2-4; D perhaps matches TRBD2 (6 bases). CDR1 is LGHDT and CDR2 is YNNKEL in the germline V gene (reference sequence). Trimming cost V 5 bases and J 4 bases, with 12 bases left between them. The CDR3 extends over 14 amino acids. In DNA form, the CDR3 reads TGTGCCAGCAGCTTTAATAGCGGTAAAAACATTCAGTACTTC. Its translation: CASSFNSGKNIQYF.

Ten or more counts support this clonotype. The CDR3 spells CASSPPSGRNEQYF. The CDR3 DNA reads TGTGCCAGCAGTCCACCCAGCGGGAGAAACGAGCAGTACTTC. This chain uses TRBV12-3 or TRBV12-4 with TRBJ2-5, with 8 bases fitting TRBD2. The J call could be wrong; TRBJ2-7 is a better fit for the DNA end. This CDR3 is 14 amino acids long.

As to this clonotype: A much larger clone differs by one base, so this may be a read error. The chain joins TRBV6-6 to TRBJ1-5; 8 nucleotides match TRBD1. There are 17 residues in the CDR3. Germline CDR1 reads MNHNY; CDR2 reads SVGAGI (reference sequence). V lost 4 bases to trimming and J lost 1 base; unmatched junction nucleotides: 9. CDR3 loop: CASSFPRQGTSNQPQHF. The CDR3 DNA follows: TGTGCCAGCAGTTTTCCGAGACAGGGGACCAGCAATCAGCCCCAGCATTTT.